Shown below are 7 T cell receptor beta chains from a single sample sequenced in a study of Graves' ophthalmopathy and Graves' hyperthyroidism. Amplification of TCR beta CDR3 regions used RNA transcripts. RT-PCR in the first round used HTBI primers; a second-round multiplex PCR followed. TCRdb ran MiXCR on the multiplex PCR reads and lists one entry per CDR3 protein. This table holds roughly 600,000 distinct CDR3 sequences, under 45% found once. The sequenced material came from peripheral blood or thyroid tissue (not recorded which). The receptors shown here come from an adult man with Graves' hyperthyroidism.

The rearrangement links TRBV10-3 to TRBJ1-1; tentatively, D is TRBD1 (5 bases). CDR1 ENHRY and CDR2 SYGVKD come from the germline V gene. The CDR3 is made up of 12 amino acids. The ends were cut back, 11 bases at V and 4 bases at J, with 14 bases in the middle. CDR3 DNA sequence: TGTGCCGTAAAGGGGACGTCCACTGAAGCTTTCTTT. Translating gives CAVKGTSTEAFF.

The J gene is TRBJ1-5, the V gene TRBV28, with D unresolved. Between the trimmed V and J ends, which lost 7 bases and 6 bases, there was a span of 19 bases. The CDR3 runs 15 residues. Germline CDR1 and CDR2: MDHEN and SYDVKM. CDR3 nucleotides: TGTGCCAGCACCTCCCCCCAGCGCGCGGGTCAGCCCCAGCATTTT. Encoded protein: CASTSPQRAGQPQHF.

This clonotype was counted ten times or more. The CDR3 reads CASSSHSGSYEQYF. In nucleotides, the CDR3 is TGTGCCAGCAGTTCTCATAGCGGGAGTTACGAGCAGTACTTC. The rearrangement uses TRBV12-3 or TRBV12-4 and TRBJ2-7; 9 nucleotides agree with TRBD2. V dropped 4 bases and J dropped 4; count of bases not matched to a gene: 5. The CDR3 consists of 14 residues.

Of note for this clonotype: Since a much larger clone is just one base distant, this may be a read error. This chain connects TRBV2 to TRBJ2-2; 12 bases are a match to TRBD2. Losses at the gene ends were 6 bases for V and 9 bases for J; bases not matched to a gene: 2. The germline gives CDR1 SNHLY, CDR2 FYNNEI. This CDR3 comprises 13 residues. CDR3 sequence reads: CASRGLAGWELFF. The CDR3 nucleotides read TGTGCCAGCAGAGGACTAGCGGGATGGGAGCTGTTTTTT.

This clonotype has only one observation. The J gene is TRBJ1-2, the V gene TRBV25-1, with TRBD1 as a possible D gene (5 bases). The germline V and J ends were trimmed by 8 bases and 8 bases, with 21 bases remaining between them. CDR1 is MGHDK and CDR2 is SYGVNS in the germline V gene. This CDR3 has 14 residues. CDR3 in DNA: TGTGCCAGCGTTGAAAGGGCGACAGACGGGGGCTACACCTTC. Residues: CASVERATDGGYTF.

This clonotype appeared a few times. A read error may account for a junction end that differs from germline. This chain joins TRBV10-3 and TRBJ1-5; a possible D gene is TRBD1 (5 bases). Germline V gene sequence: CDR1 ENHRY, CDR2 SYGVKD. This CDR3 region has 15 residues. CDR3 DNA sequence: TGTGCCAGCAGTTACTCGAGGCAGGGCCATCAGCCCCAGCATTTT. Protein: CASSYSRQGHQPQHF.

V is TRBV5-1 and J is TRBJ1-6; maybe TRBD1 (5 bases). Germline V gene lookup returns CDR1 SGHRS and CDR2 YFSETQ. V lost 4 bases and J lost 10, with 15 bases in between. CDR3 length: 14 amino acids. The CDR3 is CASSQGGGGSPLHF. CDR3 DNA sequence: TGCGCCAGCAGCCAGGGAGGCGGGGGGTCACCCCTCCACTTT. Full variable domain (rest looked up from reference TRBV5-1 and TRBJ1-6): KAGVTQTPRYLIKTRGQQVTLSCSPISGHRSVSWYQQTPGQGLQFLFEYFSETQRNKGNFPGRFSGRQFSNSRSEMNVSTLELGDSALYLCASSQGGGGSPLHFGNGTRLTVT.